The rows below give T cell receptor beta chains drawn from one sample of a study of cytomegalovirus exposure and HLA in healthy donors. Only in-frame clones appear in the TCRdb table, and some are missing; sequencing was by immunoSEQ multiplex PCR. The sample has approximately 70,000 clones; approximately 80% are singletons. The sequenced sample consisted of PBMCs. The receptors originated from a woman in her twenties or thirties in good health and CMV-seronegative. Each CDR3 is given with its conserved first and last residue. The D gene is left open where the match is weak. Size is omitted from some rows. Given values are once, few, many or a class for expanded clones.

V	J	D	size	DNA	CDR3
TRBV9	TRBJ1-1	-	-	TGTGCCAGCAGCGCACCGGGAGACACTGAAGCTTTCTTT	CASSAPGDTEAFF
TRBV19	TRBJ1-1	-	-	TGTGCCAGTAGTATGAAGGGGCTAAACACTGAAGCTTTCTTT	CASSMKGLNTEAFF
TRBV5-1	TRBJ1-6	TRBD1	-	TGCGCCAGCAGTAGGACAGGACCCACCTTGAGCTCCTATAATTCACCCCTCCACTTT	CASSRTGPTLSSYNSPLHF
TRBV2	TRBJ1-2	TRBD1	medium-sized	TGTGCCAGCATCCGGGACAGCCCCCTGGACTATGGCTACACCTTC	CASIRDSPLDYGYTF
TRBV13	TRBJ1-1	TRBD1	-	TGTGCCAGCAGCCTAGACAGGGCCACTGAAGCTTTCTTT	CASSLDRATEAFF
TRBV2	TRBJ2-7	TRBD1	once	TGTGCCAGTTTTACGGACAGGAGACTCTACGAGCAGTACTTC	CASFTDRRLYEQYF
TRBV19	TRBJ1-5	TRBD1	-	TGTGCCAGTAGTGTGCAGGGGGTCGGGCAGCCCCAGCATTTT	CASSVQGVGQPQHF
TRBV6-6	TRBJ2-3	-	-	TGTGCCAGCGCTCTAGGAGATACGCAGTATTTT	CASALGDTQYF
TRBV18	TRBJ1-4	TRBD1	-	TGTGCCAGCTCATCATCGACAGGGGATGGTGAAAAACTGTTTTTT	CASSSSTGDGEKLFF
TRBV6-6	TRBJ2-2	-	-	TGTGCCAGCAGTTACCCAGTGACGAACACCGGGGAGCTGTTTTTT	CASSYPVTNTGELFF
TRBV7-2	TRBJ1-1	-	-	TGTGCCAGCAGCTTAGTTGGCAGGGGGAACACTGAAGCTTTCTTT	CASSLVGRGNTEAFF
TRBV9	TRBJ1-2	TRBD1	-	TGTGCCAGCAGCCCTTCAGGGGGAGGCTACACCTTC	CASSPSGGGYTF
TRBV27	TRBJ2-2	-	-	TGTGCCAGCAGTTTACGTCGCACCGGGGAGCTGTTTTTT	CASSLRRTGELFF
TRBV19	TRBJ2-1	TRBD2	-	TGTGCCAGTAGTATCGAGGTTGGGACTAGCGGGGGAAAGTTCTTC	CASSIEVGTSGGKFF
TRBV28	TRBJ1-1	-	-	TGTGCCAGCAGTCTAGGACAAATAAACACTGAAGCTTTCTTT	CASSLGQINTEAFF
TRBV2	TRBJ1-4	-	-	TGTGCCGGAGGGACGGCAACTAATGAAAAACTGTTTTTT	CAGGTATNEKLFF